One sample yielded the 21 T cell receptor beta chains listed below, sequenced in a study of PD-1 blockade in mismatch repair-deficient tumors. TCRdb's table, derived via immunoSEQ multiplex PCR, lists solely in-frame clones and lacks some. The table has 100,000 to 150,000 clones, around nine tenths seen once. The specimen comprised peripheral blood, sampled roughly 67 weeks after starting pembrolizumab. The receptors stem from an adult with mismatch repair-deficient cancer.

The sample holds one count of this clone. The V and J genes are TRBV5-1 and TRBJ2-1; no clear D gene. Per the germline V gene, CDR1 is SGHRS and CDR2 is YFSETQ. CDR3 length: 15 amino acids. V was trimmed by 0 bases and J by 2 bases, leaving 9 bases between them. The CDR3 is CASSLGLLPYNEQFF. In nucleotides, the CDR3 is TGCGCCAGCAGCTTGGGGCTTCTACCCTACAATGAGCAGTTCTTC.

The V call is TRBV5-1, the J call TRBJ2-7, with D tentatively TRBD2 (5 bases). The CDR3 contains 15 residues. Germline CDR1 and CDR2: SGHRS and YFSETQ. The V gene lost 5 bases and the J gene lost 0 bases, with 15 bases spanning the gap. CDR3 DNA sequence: TGCGCCAGCAGTTCCGAGGCGGGTAGCTCCTACGAGCAGTACTTC. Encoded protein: CASSSEAGSSYEQYF.

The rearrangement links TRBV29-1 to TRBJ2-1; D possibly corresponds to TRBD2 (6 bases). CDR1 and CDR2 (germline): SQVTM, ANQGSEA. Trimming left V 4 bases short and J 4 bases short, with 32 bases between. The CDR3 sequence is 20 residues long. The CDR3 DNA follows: TGCAGCGTTGGGGGCGGGATTGATGTAGTCAGGAAAATTGGGTACAATGAGCAGTTCTTC. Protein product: CSVGGGIDVVRKIGYNEQFF.

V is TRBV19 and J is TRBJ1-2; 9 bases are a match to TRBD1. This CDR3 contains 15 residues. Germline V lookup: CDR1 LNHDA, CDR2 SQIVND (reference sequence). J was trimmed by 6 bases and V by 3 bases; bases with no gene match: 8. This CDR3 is CASSMGTGLIDGYTF. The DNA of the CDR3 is TGTGCCAGTAGTATGGGGACAGGGCTGATCGATGGCTACACCTTC.

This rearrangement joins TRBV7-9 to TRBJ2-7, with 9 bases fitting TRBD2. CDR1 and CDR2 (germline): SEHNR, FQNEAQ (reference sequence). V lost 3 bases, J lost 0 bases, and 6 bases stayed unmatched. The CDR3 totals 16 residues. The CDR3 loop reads CASSFGSGGLSYEQYF. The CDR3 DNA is TGTGCCAGCAGCTTTGGTAGCGGGGGTCTCTCCTACGAGCAGTACTTC.

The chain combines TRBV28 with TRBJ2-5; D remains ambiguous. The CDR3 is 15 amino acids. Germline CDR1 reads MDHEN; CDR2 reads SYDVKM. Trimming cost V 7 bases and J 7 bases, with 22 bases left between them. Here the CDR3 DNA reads TGTGCCAGCATTTCGGCAGACGGCACCTTAAGGACCCAGTACTTC. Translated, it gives CASISADGTLRTQYF.

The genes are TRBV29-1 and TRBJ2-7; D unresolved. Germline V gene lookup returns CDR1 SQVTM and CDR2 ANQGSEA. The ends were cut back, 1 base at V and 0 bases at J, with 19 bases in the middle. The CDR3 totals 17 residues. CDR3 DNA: TGCAGCGTTGAAGTGTACAGCAGACATAGAAGCTCCTACGAGCAGTACTTC. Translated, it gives CSVEVYSRHRSSYEQYF.

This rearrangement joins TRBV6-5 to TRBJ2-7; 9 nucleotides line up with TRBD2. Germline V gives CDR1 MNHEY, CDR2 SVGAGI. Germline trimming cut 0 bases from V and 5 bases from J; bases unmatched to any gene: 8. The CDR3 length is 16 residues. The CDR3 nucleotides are TGTGCCAGCAGTTACTCGCGAGCGGGAGGTGGCCACGAGCAGTACTTC. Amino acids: CASSYSRAGGGHEQYF.

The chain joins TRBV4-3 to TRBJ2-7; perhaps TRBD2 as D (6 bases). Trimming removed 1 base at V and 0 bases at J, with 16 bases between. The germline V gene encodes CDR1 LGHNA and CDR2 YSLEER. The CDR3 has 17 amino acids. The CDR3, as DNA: TGCGCCAGCAGCCAAGGGCTAGGTGGGGGGAGCTCCTACGAGCAGTACTTC. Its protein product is CASSQGLGGGSSYEQYF.

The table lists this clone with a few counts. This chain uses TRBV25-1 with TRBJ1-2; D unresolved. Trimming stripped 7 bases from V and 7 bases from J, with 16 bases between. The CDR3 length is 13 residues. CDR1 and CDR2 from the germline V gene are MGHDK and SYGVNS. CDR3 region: CASTPLEGLGYTF. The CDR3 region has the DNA TGTGCCAGCACCCCCCTTGAGGGCCTTGGCTACACCTTC.

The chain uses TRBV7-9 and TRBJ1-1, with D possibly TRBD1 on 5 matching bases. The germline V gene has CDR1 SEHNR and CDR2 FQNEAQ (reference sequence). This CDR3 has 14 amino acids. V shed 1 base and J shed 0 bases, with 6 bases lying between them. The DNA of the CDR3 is TGTGCCAGCAGCTTAGGACAGATGAACACTGAAGCTTTCTTT. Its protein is CASSLGQMNTEAFF.

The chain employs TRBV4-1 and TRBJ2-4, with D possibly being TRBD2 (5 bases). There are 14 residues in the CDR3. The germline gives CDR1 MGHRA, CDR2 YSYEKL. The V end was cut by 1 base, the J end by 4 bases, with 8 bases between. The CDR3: CASSQAGGKNIQYF. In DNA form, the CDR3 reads TGCGCCAGCAGCCAAGCAGGCGGGAAAAACATTCAGTACTTC.

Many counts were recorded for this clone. The CDR3 nucleotides are TGTGCCAGCAGTTACTCGGGACTAGCGGGAGGGAATGAGCAGTTCTTC. This translates into CASSYSGLAGGNEQFF. V gene TRBV6-5 combines with J gene TRBJ2-1; the match to TRBD2 covers 16 bases. Germline values: CDR1 MNHEY, CDR2 SVGAGI. Losses at the gene ends were 0 bases for V and 7 bases for J; bases not matched to a gene: 0. The CDR3 length is 16 residues.

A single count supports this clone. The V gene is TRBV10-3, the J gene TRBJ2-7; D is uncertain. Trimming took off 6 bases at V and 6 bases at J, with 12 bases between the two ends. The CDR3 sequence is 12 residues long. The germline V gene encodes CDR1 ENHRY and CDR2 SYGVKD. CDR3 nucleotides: TGTGCCATCAGCGGACGAGTTAGCGAGCAGTACTTC. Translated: CAISGRVSEQYF.

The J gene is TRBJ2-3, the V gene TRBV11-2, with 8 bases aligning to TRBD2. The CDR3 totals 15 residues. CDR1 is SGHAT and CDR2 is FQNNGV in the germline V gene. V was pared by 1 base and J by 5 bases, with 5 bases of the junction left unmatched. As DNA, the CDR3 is TGTGCCAGCAGCTTAGTCGGGAGGGCGGGAGATACGCAGTATTTT. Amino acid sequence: CASSLVGRAGDTQYF.

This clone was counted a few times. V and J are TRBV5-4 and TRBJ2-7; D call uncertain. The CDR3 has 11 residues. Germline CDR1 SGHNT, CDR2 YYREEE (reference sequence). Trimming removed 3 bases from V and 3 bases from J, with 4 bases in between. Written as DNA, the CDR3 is TGTGCCAGCAGCTCTGGCTACGAGCAGTACTTC. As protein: CASSSGYEQYF.

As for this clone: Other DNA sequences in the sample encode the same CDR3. In DNA, the CDR3 is TGTGCCAGTAGTATTGGGACTAGCGGCTACAATGAGCAGTTCTTC. Protein product: CASSIGTSGYNEQFF. This sequence joins TRBV19 and TRBJ2-1, with 11 bases fitting TRBD2. V dropped 3 bases and J dropped 3; count of bases not matched to a gene: 1. Germline CDR1 and CDR2: LNHDA and SQIVND (reference sequence). This CDR3 spans 15 amino acids. The full variable domain, completed using reference TRBV19 and TRBJ2-1, is DGGITQSPKYLFRKEGQNVTLSCEQNLNHDAMYWYRQDPGQGLRLIYYSQIVNDFQKGDIAEGYSVSREKKESFPLTVTSAQKNPTAFYLCASSIGTSGYNEQFFGPGTRLTVL.

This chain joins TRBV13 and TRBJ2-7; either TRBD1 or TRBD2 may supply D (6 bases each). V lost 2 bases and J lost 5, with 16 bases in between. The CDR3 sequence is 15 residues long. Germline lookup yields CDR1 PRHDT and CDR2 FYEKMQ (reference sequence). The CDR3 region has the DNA TGTGCCAGCAGCTTACTAGGAGGGGGTCAGGACGAGCAGTACTTC. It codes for CASSLLGGGQDEQYF.

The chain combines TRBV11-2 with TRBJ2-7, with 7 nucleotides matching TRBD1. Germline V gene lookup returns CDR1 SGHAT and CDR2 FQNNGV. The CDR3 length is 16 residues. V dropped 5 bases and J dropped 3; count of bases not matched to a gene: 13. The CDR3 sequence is CASSPTRRQGRYEQYF. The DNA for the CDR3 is TGTGCCAGCAGCCCCACCCGGCGACAGGGTCGCTACGAGCAGTACTTC.

The CDR3 protein is CASSSGFSAYEQYF. As DNA, the CDR3 is TGTGCCAGCAGTTCGGGATTCTCGGCCTACGAGCAGTACTTC. This chain links TRBV7-2 with TRBJ2-7; possibly TRBD2 for D (5 bases). CDR1 and CDR2 from the germline V gene are SGHTA and FQGNSA. V shed 6 bases and J shed 2 bases, with 14 bases lying between them. This CDR3 is built from 14 residues.

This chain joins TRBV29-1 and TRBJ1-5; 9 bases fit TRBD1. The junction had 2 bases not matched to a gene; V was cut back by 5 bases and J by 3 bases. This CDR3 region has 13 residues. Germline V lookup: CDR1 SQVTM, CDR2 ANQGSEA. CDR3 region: CSVRDRVNQPQHF. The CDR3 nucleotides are TGCAGCGTTCGGGACAGGGTCAATCAGCCCCAGCATTTT.